A selection of T cell receptor beta chains follows, all from one sample in a study of radiotherapy plus CTLA-4 blockade in lung cancer. Profiling relied on immunoSEQ multiplex PCR, and the TCRdb table lists in-frame clones only, not all of them. Among some 18,000 clones listed, around 88% were seen once. The input for sequencing was peripheral blood, taken from a patient treated with radiotherapy plus ipilimumab. The receptors shown here come from a human donor with non-small cell lung cancer whose response to radiotherapy plus ipilimumab could not be evaluated. CDR3s include the opening cysteine and the closing phenylalanine or tryptophan. The D gene is left open where the match is weak. The size entry is marked missing in some rows and otherwise reads once, few, many or a size class.

V	D	J	size	CDR3	DNA
TRBV19	.	TRBJ2-7	few	CASSISADYEQYF	TGTGCCAGTAGTATTAGCGCGGACTACGAGCAGTACTTC
TRBV7-2	.	TRBJ2-7	.	CASSRVANYEQYF	TGTGCCAGCAGCCGCGTAGCAAACTACGAGCAGTACTTC
TRBV5-1	.	TRBJ2-5	.	CASSLSGWSPAGWKANYQETQYF	TGCGCCAGCAGCTTGAGCGGTTGGTCGCCAGCGGGTTGGAAGGCCAACTACCAAGAGACCCAGTACTTC
TRBV11-2	.	TRBJ2-3	.	CASSLVDTLIDTQYF	TGTGCCAGCAGCTTAGTGGACACACTCATAGATACGCAGTATTTT
TRBV6-6	.	TRBJ1-2	.	CASSSTPGVYGYTF	TGTGCCAGCAGCTCCACCCCAGGGGTCTATGGCTACACCTTC
TRBV5-4	.	TRBJ2-7	.	CASSPDSSYEQYF	TGTGCCAGCAGCCCCGATAGCTCCTACGAGCAGTACTTC
TRBV4-1	.	TRBJ2-3	.	CASSQDGATTDTQYF	TGCGCCAGCAGCCAAGATGGGGCTACCACAGATACGCAGTATTTT
TRBV5-6	.	TRBJ1-5	.	CASSLSGIDNQPQHF	TGTGCCAGCAGCTTATCAGGGATAGACAATCAGCCCCAGCATTTT
TRBV7-2	TRBD2	TRBJ2-7	.	CASSLGTSGGIYEQYF	TGTGCCAGCAGCTTAGGGACTAGCGGGGGTATTTACGAGCAGTACTTC
TRBV7-2	.	TRBJ1-6	.	CASRRGYSYNSPLHF	TGTGCCAGCAGGCGCGGTTACTCCTATAATTCACCCCTCCACTTT
TRBV2	.	TRBJ1-2	.	CASSPDSRSGYTF	TGTGCCAGCAGTCCGGACAGCCGGTCGGGCTACACCTTC
TRBV27	TRBD1	TRBJ1-2	.	CASSFRSRWGQGLDGYTF	TGTGCCAGCAGTTTCAGAAGTCGATGGGGACAGGGGTTGGATGGCTACACCTTC
TRBV10-3	.	TRBJ1-2	.	CAISESTGHHGYTF	TGTGCCATCAGTGAGTCCACAGGCCACCATGGCTACACCTTC
TRBV27	.	TRBJ2-5	.	CASSRRLGRETQYF	TGTGCCAGCAGTCGGCGACTAGGGCGAGAGACCCAGTACTTC
TRBV2	TRBD1	TRBJ1-1	.	CASSEQGVEWNTEAFF	TGTGCCAGCAGTGAACAGGGGGTTGAATGGAACACTGAAGCTTTCTTT
TRBV7-7	TRBD2	TRBJ2-7	.	CASSLEPGGGYYEQYF	TGTGCTAGCAGCTTAGAACCCGGGGGAGGGTACTACGAGCAGTACTTC
TRBV6-1	.	TRBJ2-3	.	CASKLSGSTDTQYF	TGTGCCAGCAAGCTTAGCGGAAGCACAGATACGCAGTATTTT
TRBV19	TRBD1	TRBJ1-1	once	CASNVGDRGIVEAFF	TGTGCCAGTAACGTGGGGGACAGGGGCATCGTTGAAGCTTTCTTT
TRBV19	.	TRBJ2-1	.	CASSIGAPNEQFF	TGTGCCAGTAGTATTGGAGCACCAAATGAGCAGTTCTTC
TRBV6-6	.	TRBJ2-1	.	CASTTGYNEQFF	TGTGCCAGTACTACGGGGTACAATGAGCAGTTCTTC
TRBV18	.	TRBJ2-5	.	CASSPRGTVQETQYF	TGTGCCAGCTCACCACGAGGAACCGTCCAAGAGACCCAGTACTTC
TRBV5-1	TRBD2	TRBJ2-3	once	CASSSGLAGGTTDTQYF	TGCGCCAGCAGCTCGGGACTAGCGGGAGGTACCACAGATACGCAGTATTTT
TRBV10-3	.	TRBJ2-2	.	CAISVEGAGELFF	TGTGCCATCAGTGTCGAGGGGGCCGGGGAGCTGTTTTTT
TRBV4-3	TRBD1	TRBJ2-1	few	CASSQDLPDRVLLTYNEQFF	TGCGCCAGCAGCCAAGATCTCCCGGACAGGGTCCTTCTTACCTACAATGAGCAGTTCTTC
TRBV11-2	.	TRBJ2-1	.	CASSLGGTSTGGEQFF	TGTGCCAGCAGCTTAGGTGGGACTTCTACAGGAGGTGAGCAGTTCTTC
TRBV27	.	TRBJ1-1	.	CASSPALLNTEAFF	TGTGCCAGCAGCCCCGCCCTATTGAACACTGAAGCTTTCTTT
TRBV10-3	TRBD2	TRBJ2-1	.	CAISGTSGGNEQFF	TGTGCCATCAGTGGCACTAGCGGGGGCAATGAGCAGTTCTTC
TRBV28	.	TRBJ2-7	.	CATTRTIAYEQYF	TGTGCCACCACCCGGACAATCGCCTACGAGCAGTACTTC
TRBV7-7	.	TRBJ2-2	once	CASSLGENTGELFF	TGTGCTAGCAGCTTAGGCGAGAACACCGGGGAGCTGTTTTTT
TRBV19	.	TRBJ1-5	.	CASSIGGPNNQPQHF	TGTGCCAGTAGTATAGGAGGGCCTAACAATCAGCCCCAGCATTTT
TRBV28	TRBD2	TRBJ2-7	once	CASGDGGAWVNEQYF	TGTGCCAGCGGCGACGGGGGGGCCTGGGTAAACGAGCAGTACTTC
TRBV27	.	TRBJ1-5	once	CASRPGQSSNQPQHF	TGTGCCAGCAGACCCGGACAGTCCAGCAATCAGCCCCAGCATTTT
TRBV13	.	TRBJ2-7	.	CASSSSSYEQYF	TGTGCCAGCAGCTCGAGCTCCTACGAGCAGTACTTC
TRBV21-1	.	TRBJ1-5	.	CASVCAGGVNQPQHF	TGTGCCAGCGTCTGCGCAGGGGGCGTCAATCAGCCCCAGCATTTT
TRBV7-9	.	TRBJ1-1	few	CACGNGRPEAFF	TGTGCCTGCGGGAACGGGAGGCCTGAAGCTTTCTTT
TRBV6-1	.	TRBJ2-1	.	CASSELVLAFF	TGTGCCAGCAGTGAACTAGTTTTGGCGTTCTTC
TRBV6-5	.	TRBJ2-7	.	CASSFLQGGETYEQYF	TGTGCCAGCAGTTTCCTCCAAGGGGGGGAAACCTACGAGCAGTACTTC
TRBV28	.	TRBJ2-7	few	CASSLLGPREQYF	TGTGCCAGCAGTTTACTCGGCCCGCGGGAGCAGTACTTC
TRBV10-2	.	TRBJ2-5	.	CASSDYPPETQYF	TGCGCCAGCAGTGACTATCCCCCTGAGACCCAGTACTTC
TRBV28	.	TRBJ2-7	.	CASSLPADEQYF	TGTGCCAGCAGTTTACCGGCGGACGAGCAGTACTTC
TRBV9	.	TRBJ1-1	.	CASSTQGRGNTEAFF	TGTGCCAGCAGTACGCAGGGGAGGGGTAACACTGAAGCTTTCTTT
TRBV11-3	TRBD2	TRBJ2-1	.	CASSLVFGEGYNEQFF	TGTGCCAGCAGCTTAGTATTTGGGGAGGGATACAATGAGCAGTTCTTC